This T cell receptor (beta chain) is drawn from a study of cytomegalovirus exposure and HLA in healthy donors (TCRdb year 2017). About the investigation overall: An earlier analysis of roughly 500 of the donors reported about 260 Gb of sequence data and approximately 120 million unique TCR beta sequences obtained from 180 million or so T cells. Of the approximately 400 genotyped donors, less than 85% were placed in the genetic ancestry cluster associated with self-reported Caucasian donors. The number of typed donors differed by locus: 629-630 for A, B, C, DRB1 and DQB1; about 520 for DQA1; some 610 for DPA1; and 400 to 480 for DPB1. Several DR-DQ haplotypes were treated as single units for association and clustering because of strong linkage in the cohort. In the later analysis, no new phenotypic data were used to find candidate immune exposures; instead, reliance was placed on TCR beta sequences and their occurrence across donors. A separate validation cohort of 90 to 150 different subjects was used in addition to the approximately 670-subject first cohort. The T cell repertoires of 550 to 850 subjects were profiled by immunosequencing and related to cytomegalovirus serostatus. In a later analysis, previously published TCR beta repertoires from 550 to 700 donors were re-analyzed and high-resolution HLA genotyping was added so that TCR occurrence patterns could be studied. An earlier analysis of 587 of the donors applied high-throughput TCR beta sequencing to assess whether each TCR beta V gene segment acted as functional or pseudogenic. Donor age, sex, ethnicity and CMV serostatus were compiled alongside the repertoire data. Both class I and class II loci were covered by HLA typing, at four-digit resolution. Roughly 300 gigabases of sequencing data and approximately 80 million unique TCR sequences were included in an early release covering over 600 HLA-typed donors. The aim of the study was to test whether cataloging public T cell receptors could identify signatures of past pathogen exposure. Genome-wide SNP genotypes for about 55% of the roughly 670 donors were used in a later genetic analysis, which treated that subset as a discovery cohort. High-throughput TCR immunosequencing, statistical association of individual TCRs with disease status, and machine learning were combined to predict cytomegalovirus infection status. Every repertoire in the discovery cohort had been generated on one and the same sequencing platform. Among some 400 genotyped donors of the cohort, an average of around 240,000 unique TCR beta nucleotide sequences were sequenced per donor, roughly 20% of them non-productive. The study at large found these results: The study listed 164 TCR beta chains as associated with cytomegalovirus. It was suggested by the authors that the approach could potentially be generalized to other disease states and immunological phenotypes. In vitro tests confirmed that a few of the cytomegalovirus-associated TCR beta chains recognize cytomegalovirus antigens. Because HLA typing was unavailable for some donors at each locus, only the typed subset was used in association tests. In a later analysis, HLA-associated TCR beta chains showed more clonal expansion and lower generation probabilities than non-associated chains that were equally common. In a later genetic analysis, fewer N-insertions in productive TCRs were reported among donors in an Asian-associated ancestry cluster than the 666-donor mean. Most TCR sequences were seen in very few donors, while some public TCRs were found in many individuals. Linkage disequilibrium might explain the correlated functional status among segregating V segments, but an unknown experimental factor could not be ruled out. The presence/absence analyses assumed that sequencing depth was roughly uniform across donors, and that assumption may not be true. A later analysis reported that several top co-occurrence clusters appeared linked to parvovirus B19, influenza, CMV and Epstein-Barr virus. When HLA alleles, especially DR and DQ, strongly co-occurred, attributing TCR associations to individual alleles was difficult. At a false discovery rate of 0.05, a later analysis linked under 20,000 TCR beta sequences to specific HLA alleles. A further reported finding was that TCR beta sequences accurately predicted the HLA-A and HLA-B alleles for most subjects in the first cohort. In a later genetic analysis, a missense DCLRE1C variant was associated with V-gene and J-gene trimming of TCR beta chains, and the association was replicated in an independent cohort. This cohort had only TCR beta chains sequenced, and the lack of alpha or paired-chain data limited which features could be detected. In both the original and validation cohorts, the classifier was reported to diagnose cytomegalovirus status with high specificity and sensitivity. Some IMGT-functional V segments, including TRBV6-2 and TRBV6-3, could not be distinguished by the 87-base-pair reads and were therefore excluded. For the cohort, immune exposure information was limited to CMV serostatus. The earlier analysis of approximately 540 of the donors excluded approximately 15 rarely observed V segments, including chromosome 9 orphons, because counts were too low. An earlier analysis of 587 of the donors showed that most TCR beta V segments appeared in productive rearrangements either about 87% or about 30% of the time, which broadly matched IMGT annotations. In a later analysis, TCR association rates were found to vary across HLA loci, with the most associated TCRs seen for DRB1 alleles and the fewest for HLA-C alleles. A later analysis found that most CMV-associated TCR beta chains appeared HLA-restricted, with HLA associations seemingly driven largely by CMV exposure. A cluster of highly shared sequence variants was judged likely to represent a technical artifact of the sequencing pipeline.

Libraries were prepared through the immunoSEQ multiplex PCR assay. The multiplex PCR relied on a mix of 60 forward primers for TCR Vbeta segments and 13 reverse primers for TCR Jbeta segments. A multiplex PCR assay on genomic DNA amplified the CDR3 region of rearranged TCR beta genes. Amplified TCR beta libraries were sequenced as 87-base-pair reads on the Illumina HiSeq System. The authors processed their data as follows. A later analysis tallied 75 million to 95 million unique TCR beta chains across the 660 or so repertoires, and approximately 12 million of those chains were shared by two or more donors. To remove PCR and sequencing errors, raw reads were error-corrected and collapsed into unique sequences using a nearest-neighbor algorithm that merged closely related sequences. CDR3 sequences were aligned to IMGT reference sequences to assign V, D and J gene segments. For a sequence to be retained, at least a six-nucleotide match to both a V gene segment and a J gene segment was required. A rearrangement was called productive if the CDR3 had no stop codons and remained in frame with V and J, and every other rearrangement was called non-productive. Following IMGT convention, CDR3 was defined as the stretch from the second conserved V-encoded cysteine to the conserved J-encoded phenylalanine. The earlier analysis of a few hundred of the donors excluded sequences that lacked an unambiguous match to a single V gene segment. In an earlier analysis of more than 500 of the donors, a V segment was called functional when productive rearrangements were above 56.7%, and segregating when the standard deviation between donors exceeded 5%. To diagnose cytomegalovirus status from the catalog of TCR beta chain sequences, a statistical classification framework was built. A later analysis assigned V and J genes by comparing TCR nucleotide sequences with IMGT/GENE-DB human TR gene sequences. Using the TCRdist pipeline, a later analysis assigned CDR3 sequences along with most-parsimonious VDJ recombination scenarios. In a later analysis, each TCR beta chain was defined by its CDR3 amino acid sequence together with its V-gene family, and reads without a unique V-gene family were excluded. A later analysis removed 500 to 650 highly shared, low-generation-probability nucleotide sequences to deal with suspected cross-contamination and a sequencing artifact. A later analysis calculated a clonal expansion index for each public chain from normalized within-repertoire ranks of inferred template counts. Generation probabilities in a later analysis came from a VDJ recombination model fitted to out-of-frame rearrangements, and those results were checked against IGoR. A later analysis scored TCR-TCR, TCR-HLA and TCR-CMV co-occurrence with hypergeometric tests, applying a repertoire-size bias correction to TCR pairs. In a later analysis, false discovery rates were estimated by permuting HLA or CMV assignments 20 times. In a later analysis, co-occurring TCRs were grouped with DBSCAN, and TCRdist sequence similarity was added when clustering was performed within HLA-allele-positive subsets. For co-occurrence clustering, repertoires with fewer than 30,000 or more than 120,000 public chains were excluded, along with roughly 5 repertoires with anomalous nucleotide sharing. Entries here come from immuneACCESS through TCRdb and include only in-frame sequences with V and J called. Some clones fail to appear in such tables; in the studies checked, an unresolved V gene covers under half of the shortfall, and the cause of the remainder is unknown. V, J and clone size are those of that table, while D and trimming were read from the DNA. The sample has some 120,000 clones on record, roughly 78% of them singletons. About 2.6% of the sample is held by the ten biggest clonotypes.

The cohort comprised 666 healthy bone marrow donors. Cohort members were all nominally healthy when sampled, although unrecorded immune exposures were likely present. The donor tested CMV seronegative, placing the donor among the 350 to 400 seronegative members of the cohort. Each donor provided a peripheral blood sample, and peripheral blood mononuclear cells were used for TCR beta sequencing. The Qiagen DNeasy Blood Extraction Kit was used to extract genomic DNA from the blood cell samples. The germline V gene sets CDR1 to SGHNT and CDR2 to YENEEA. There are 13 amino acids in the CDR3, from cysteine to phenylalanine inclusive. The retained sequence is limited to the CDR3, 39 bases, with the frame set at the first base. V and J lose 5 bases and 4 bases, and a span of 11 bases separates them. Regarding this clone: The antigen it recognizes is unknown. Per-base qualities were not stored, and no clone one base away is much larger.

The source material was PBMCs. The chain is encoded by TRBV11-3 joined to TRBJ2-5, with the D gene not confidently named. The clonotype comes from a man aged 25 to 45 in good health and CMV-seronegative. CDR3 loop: CASSPRARETQYF. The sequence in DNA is TGTGCCAGCAGCCCCCGTGCCAGAGAGACCCAGTACTTC.